The source of this T cell receptor (beta chain) is a study of Ad26.COV2.S vaccination and SARS-CoV-2 variants. Across the whole study: Administration of Ad26.COV2.S was intramuscular, either once or twice 56 days apart. Broader study findings: The study found similar non-spike TCR breadth in vaccine and placebo recipients.

Here immunoSEQ multiplex PCR was the method, and the copy in TCRdb shows in-frame clones only, minus some. The repertoire holds 350,000 to 500,000 clones, with 80% to 95% as singletons. Treatment indicated: roughly 19 received Ad26.COV2.S at low or high dose, single or two shots; about five received placebo; per-sample allocation not given. Sample collection was performed on day 63 after the first vaccine or placebo injection. The trim removed 7 bases at V and 1 base at J, leaving 8 bases unmatched. The CDR3 sequence is 15 residues long. CDR1 and CDR2 from the germline V gene are SNHLY and FYNNEI. As regards this clone: Its antigen is not identified.

The material sequenced was peripheral blood, taken in a trial of Ad26.COV2.S vaccine versus placebo. The chain links TRBV2 to TRBJ1-1; the match to TRBD1 covers 8 bases. The clonotype originates from a person aged 18-60 years who received the Ad26.COV2.S COVID-19 vaccine or a placebo. The CDR3 DNA is TGTGCCAGCACTCGACAGGGGTTAGGGAACACTGAAGCTTTCTTT. Translated: CASTRQGLGNTEAFF.